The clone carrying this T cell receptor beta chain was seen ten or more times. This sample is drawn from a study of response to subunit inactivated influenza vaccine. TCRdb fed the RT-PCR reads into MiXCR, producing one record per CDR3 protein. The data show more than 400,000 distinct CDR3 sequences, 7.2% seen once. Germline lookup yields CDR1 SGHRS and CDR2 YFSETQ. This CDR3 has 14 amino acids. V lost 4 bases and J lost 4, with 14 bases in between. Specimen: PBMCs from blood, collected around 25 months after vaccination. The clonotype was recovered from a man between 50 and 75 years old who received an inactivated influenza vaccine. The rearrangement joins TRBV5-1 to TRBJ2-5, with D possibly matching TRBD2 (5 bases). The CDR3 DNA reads TGCGCCAGCAGCCTCGGGGTCACTACAGAGACCCAGTACTTC. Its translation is CASSLGVTTETQYF.